These 5 T cell receptor beta chains were all obtained from the same sample, sequenced in a study of blood T cells in healthy people across ages. Sample-barcoded 5' priming and a J-beta primer mix drove a second PCR of about 6 to 11 cycles. One entry per CDR3 protein, called by TCRdb with MiXCR from the 5' RACE reads. Of about 720,000 distinct CDR3 sequences in the sample, 22% were seen once. Sequencing input: blood. Receptor source: a man aged 65 to 79 in good health.

This clonotype was seen a few times. The V call is TRBV9, the J call TRBJ2-5, with D possibly matching TRBD1 (5 bases). CDR3 size: 17 residues. V gave up 2 bases and J gave up 1 base, with 18 bases separating them. Germline V gives CDR1 SGDLS, CDR2 YYNGEE. CDR3 nucleotides: TGTGCCAGCAGCGTGCACTCCCGACAGCTCCTCCAAGAGACCCAGTACTTC. Translation gives CASSVHSRQLLQETQYF. Looking up the rest from reference TRBV9 and TRBJ2-5 gives the full variable domain: DSGVTQTPKHLITATGQRVTLRCSPRSGDLSVYWYQQSLDQGLQFLIQYYNGEERAKGNILERFSAQQFPDLHSELNLSSLELGDSALYFCASSVHSRQLLQETQYFGPGTRLLVL.

This clonotype was observed a handful of times. The rearrangement joins TRBV9 to TRBJ2-3; 8 bases map to TRBD2. Germline values: CDR1 SGDLS, CDR2 YYNGEE. V lost 0 bases and J lost 4; bases outside the gene matches: 4. The CDR3 spans 15 residues. DNA of the CDR3: TGTGCCAGCAGCGTAGGAGCGGGAGAGGCAGATACGCAGTATTTT. Translated: CASSVGAGEADTQYF.

V gene TRBV12-3 or TRBV12-4 combines with J gene TRBJ1-2, with D possibly TRBD1 on 6 matching bases. Trimming stripped 2 bases from V and 8 bases from J, with 12 bases between. CDR3 size: 13 residues. The CDR3 loop reads CASSLRRGAGYTF. In DNA form, the CDR3 reads TGTGCCAGCAGTTTAAGGAGGGGGGCGGGCTACACCTTC.

This clonotype was detected a few times. This chain links TRBV27 with TRBJ1-5; D gene uncertain. The length of the CDR3 is 13 residues. Germline loops: CDR1 MNHEY, CDR2 SMNVEV (reference sequence). V lost 4 bases and J lost 5, with 9 bases in between. This CDR3 reads CASSSAEDQPQHF. The CDR3, as DNA: TGTGCCAGCAGTTCGGCGGAGGATCAGCCCCAGCATTTT.

Turning to this clonotype: At one of its ends the junction is not consistent with the germline gene, which may arise from a read error. The rearrangement uses TRBV12-3 or TRBV12-4 and TRBJ1-5, with D unresolved. The CDR3 is 14 amino acids. The CDR3 DNA reads TGTGCCAGCAATTTAGGTGGAATAAGTCAGCCCCAGCATTTT. Protein: CASNLGGISQPQHF.